The T cell receptor beta chain described here comes from a study of graft-versus-host responses after intestinal transplantation. Background on the study: Each transplant was multivisceral, liver-intestinal, or isolated intestinal.

This clone was recorded a few times. Its antigen is not known. Sequenced by immunoSEQ multiplex PCR; TCRdb stores in-frame clones only, minus some. The table has 70,000 or so clones, around 82% seen once. The ends lost 0 bases at V and 4 bases at J; junction bases unmatched: 5. The length of the CDR3 is 15 residues. Germline CDR1 and CDR2: LNHNV and YYDKDF (reference sequence). Overall study results and limits: GvH clones were found in recipient marrow; some appeared first in ileum or blood. Allografts of one patient group, those with graft-donor T cell macrochimerism, had high graft-versus-host to host-versus-graft clonal ratios.

V gene TRBV15 combines with J gene TRBJ1-2; 7 bases fit TRBD1. The sample in question was unstimulated CD4+ T cells sorted from spleen or lymph node cells, obtained before transplant. This receptor was taken from a human donor who was the organ donor for an intestinal transplant. CDR3 region: CATSREVNRGYGYTF. CDR3 DNA sequence: TGTGCCACCAGCAGAGAGGTGAACAGGGGCTATGGCTACACCTTC.